Below, 24 T cell receptor beta chains from the same sample are listed, as sequenced in a study of blood T cell repertoires in COVID-19. Sequenced by immunoSEQ multiplex PCR; TCRdb stores in-frame clones only, minus some. The sample contains roughly 140,000 clones, 84% of which appear only once. The sample consisted of peripheral blood. The source is a woman older than 75 in a cohort sampled during active or convalescent COVID-19.

CDR3 residues: CASSPSRQETQYF. Written as DNA, the CDR3 is TGTGCCAGCTCACCATCCCGTCAAGAGACCCAGTACTTC. The chain carries TRBV18 and TRBJ2-5, with D unclear. The CDR3 loop spans 13 amino acids. Per germline, CDR1 KGHSH and CDR2 LQKENI. V shed 2 bases and J shed 2 bases, with 6 bases lying between them.

The chain carries TRBV28 and TRBJ1-1; D gene uncertain. V was clipped by 6 bases and J by 1 base, with 9 bases between them. This CDR3 is 13 amino acids long. The germline V gene has CDR1 MDHEN and CDR2 SYDVKM. In DNA, the CDR3 is TGTGCCAGCAGCCAACAACGGAACACTGAAGCTTTCTTT. It is translated as CASSQQRNTEAFF.

In its sample, this clone was seen a few times. The chain carries TRBV3-1 (or the pseudogene TRBV3-2) and TRBJ2-2; D call uncertain. CDR1 is LGHDT, CDR2 YNNKEL, per germline (reference sequence). This CDR3 is 12 amino acids long. V gave up 6 bases and J gave up 3 bases, with 5 bases separating them. The DNA of the CDR3 is TGTGCCAGCAGATTCTACACCGGGGAGCTGTTTTTT. Translation gives CASRFYTGELFF.

In regard to this clone: At the DNA level, this CDR3 is encoded by other sequences in the same sample as well. The V gene is TRBV28, the J gene TRBJ2-2; possibly TRBD1 for D (6 bases). CDR3 length equals 13 residues. Trimming took off 6 bases at V and 1 base at J, with 6 bases between the two ends. CDR1 is MDHEN and CDR2 is SYDVKM in the germline V gene. CDR3 sequence: CASRTGNTGELFF. CDR3 nucleotides: TGTGCCAGCAGGACAGGGAACACCGGGGAGCTGTTTTTT.

The rearrangement uses TRBV18 and TRBJ1-4; D is possibly TRBD1 (6 bases). Germline assignment: CDR1 KGHSH and CDR2 LQKENI. The ends were cut back, 3 bases at V and 8 bases at J, with 13 bases in the middle. The CDR3 contains 14 residues. The CDR3 bases are TGTGCCAGCTCACCGTCAGGGGTCGGCGAAAAACTGTTTTTT. Translating it yields CASSPSGVGEKLFF.

V and J are TRBV27 and TRBJ2-2, with 7 bases matching TRBD1. Per the germline V gene, CDR1 is MNHEY and CDR2 is SMNVEV (reference sequence). This CDR3 is 13 amino acids long. V trimming: 8 bases; J trimming: 5 bases; junction bases outside the gene matches: 5. In nucleotides, the CDR3 is TGTGCCAGCCACAGGGGAGTAACCGGGGAGCTGTTTTTT. Amino acid sequence: CASHRGVTGELFF.

This chain uses TRBV4-2 with TRBJ1-2, with 9 bases fitting TRBD1. CDR1 is LGHNA and CDR2 is YNFKEQ in the germline V gene. The ends lost 1 base at V and 8 bases at J; junction bases unmatched: 5. This CDR3 spans 14 amino acids. CDR3 coding DNA: TGTGCCAGCAGCCAAGGGACAGGGGAAGGGGGCTACACCTTC. Translating it yields CASSQGTGEGGYTF.

This clone has just one count. V usage is TRBV6-2 or TRBV6-3 and J usage is TRBJ2-3; D uncertain. Germline CDR1 is MNHEY and CDR2 is SVGEGT. The CDR3 totals 14 residues. V gave up 3 bases and J gave up 5 bases, with 12 bases separating them. The CDR3 DNA sequence: TGTGCCAGCAGTTATCGGTATTCCGGAGATACGCAGTATTTT. Translated, it gives CASSYRYSGDTQYF.

The V call is TRBV9, the J call TRBJ1-3, with D perhaps matching TRBD1 (5 bases). Trimming pared 1 base from V and 0 bases from J, leaving 8 bases between. Germline lookup yields CDR1 SGDLS and CDR2 YYNGEE. The CDR3 is 15 amino acids. As DNA, the CDR3 is TGTGCCAGCAGCGTACAGGGAAACTCTGGAAACACCATATATTTT. Translated: CASSVQGNSGNTIYF.

This chain connects TRBV7-2 to TRBJ2-3; D possibly corresponds to TRBD2 (7 bases). The CDR3 has 16 residues. V was cut by 3 bases and J by 4 bases, with 17 bases left in between. The V gene's germline CDR1 is SGHTA and CDR2 FQGNSA. The CDR3 DNA sequence: TGTGCCAGCAGCTTGGGAGGGGGTGTTTCCTCAGATACGCAGTATTTT. As protein: CASSLGGGVSSDTQYF.

V and J are TRBV6-5 and TRBJ1-5; D possibly corresponds to TRBD1 (6 bases). Per the germline V gene, CDR1 is MNHEY and CDR2 is SVGAGI. The CDR3 runs to 16 residues. V was shortened by 0 bases and J by 0 bases, with 9 bases between the two germline ends. The CDR3 loop is CASSYSGQYSNQPQHF. CDR3 DNA sequence: TGTGCCAGCAGTTACTCTGGACAGTATAGCAATCAGCCCCAGCATTTT.

The chain carries TRBV7-2 and TRBJ1-1, with 8 bases that match TRBD1. Germline V gives CDR1 SGHTA, CDR2 FQGNSA. The CDR3 covers 15 residues. V gave up 4 bases and J gave up 0 bases; unmatched junction bases: 4. The CDR3 protein is CASSSRQGMNTEAFF. CDR3 DNA: TGTGCCAGCAGCTCAAGACAGGGGATGAACACTGAAGCTTTCTTT.

This sequence joins TRBV7-3 and TRBJ1-1, with D unresolved. CDR3 length: 15 amino acids. The germline V and J ends were trimmed by 2 bases and 2 bases, with 12 bases remaining between them. The germline V gene has CDR1 SGHTA and CDR2 FQGTGA. In DNA form, the CDR3 reads TGTGCCAGCAGCTTATTGAGCAGGCTCAACACTGAAGCTTTCTTT. Encoded protein: CASSLLSRLNTEAFF.

The chain couples TRBV5-8 to TRBJ1-4; D remains unclear. The CDR3 has 15 residues. Trimming shortened V by 2 bases and J by 0 bases, and 8 bases separated the two germline ends. Germline V gene data show CDR1 as SGHTS and CDR2 as YDEGEE. CDR3: CASSFDGATNEKLFF. DNA for the CDR3: TGTGCCAGCAGCTTCGACGGGGCAACTAATGAAAAACTGTTTTTT.

This clone was observed a few times. The J gene is TRBJ1-6, the V gene TRBV2; TRBD1 agrees at 8 bases. Looked up from germline, CDR1 is SNHLY and CDR2 is FYNNEI. This CDR3 has 14 amino acids. The ends lost 5 bases at V and 6 bases at J; junction bases unmatched: 3. CDR3 protein: CASSKDRVNSPLHF. The CDR3 nucleotides read TGTGCCAGCAGTAAGGACAGGGTTAATTCACCCCTCCACTTT.

The chain couples TRBV27 to TRBJ1-2; D gene uncertain. Trimming took 2 bases from V and 4 from J, leaving 8 bases between them. Looked up from germline, CDR1 is MNHEY and CDR2 is SMNVEV (reference sequence). This CDR3 has 13 amino acids. Here the CDR3 DNA reads TGTGCCAGCAGTTTAGGGCCTATCTATGGCTACACCTTC. Its protein product is CASSLGPIYGYTF.

V usage is TRBV18 and J usage is TRBJ2-3, with D hard to call. The length of the CDR3 is 15 residues. Germline V gives CDR1 KGHSH, CDR2 LQKENI. Trimming shortened V by 3 bases and J by 0 bases, and 10 bases separated the two germline ends. In nucleotides, the CDR3 is TGTGCCAGCTCACCCTTGACAAAAAGCACAGATACGCAGTATTTT. Protein: CASSPLTKSTDTQYF.

V usage is TRBV5-4 and J usage is TRBJ1-2, with 7 bases matching TRBD1. Germline values: CDR1 SGHNT, CDR2 YYREEE (reference sequence). J was trimmed by 4 bases and V by 4 bases; bases with no gene match: 10. The CDR3 covers 15 residues. This CDR3 reads CASSEGQTKLYGYTF. In DNA form, the CDR3 reads TGTGCCAGCAGCGAGGGACAGACCAAACTCTATGGCTACACCTTC.

The rearrangement joins TRBV28 to TRBJ1-4; TRBD1 is a possible D gene (5 bases). Trimming shortened V by 6 bases and J by 2 bases, and 13 bases separated the two germline ends. Per germline, CDR1 MDHEN and CDR2 SYDVKM. This CDR3 has 15 amino acids. Here the CDR3 reads CASRPSGSTNEKLFF. The CDR3 bases are TGTGCCAGCAGACCCTCAGGGTCCACTAATGAAAAACTGTTTTTT.

The gene calls are TRBV5-6 and TRBJ1-2; TRBD1 matches 11 bases. The V gene's germline CDR1 is SGHDT and CDR2 YYEEEE. The CDR3 runs 15 residues. J was trimmed by 4 bases and V by 4 bases; bases with no gene match: 6. DNA for the CDR3: TGTGCCAGCAGCACCGGGACAGGGGGGTTCTATGGCTACACCTTC. Translating gives CASSTGTGGFYGYTF.

This chain connects TRBV3-1 (or the pseudogene TRBV3-2) to TRBJ2-3; TRBD1 matches 7 bases. J gave up 1 base and V 1 base, and 2 bases lay outside the gene matches. The V gene's germline CDR1 is LGHDT and CDR2 YNNKEL (reference sequence). This CDR3 comprises 15 residues. The CDR3 is CASSQAGTGTDTQYF. Here the CDR3 DNA reads TGTGCCAGCAGCCAAGCCGGGACAGGCACAGATACGCAGTATTTT.

The CDR3 region is CASSLAPELFNYGYTF. The CDR3 coding sequence is TGTGCCAGCAGCTTAGCCCCCGAGTTGTTTAACTATGGCTACACCTTC. The chain combines TRBV7-8 with TRBJ1-2; D gene ambiguous. The CDR3 has 16 amino acids. V was pared by 0 bases and J by 1 base, with 12 bases between. Germline CDR1 reads SGHVS; CDR2 reads FQNEAQ.

This chain joins TRBV7-8 and TRBJ1-6; D remains unclear. Trimming removed 1 base at V and 7 bases at J, with 14 bases between. CDR1 SGHVS and CDR2 FQNEAQ come from the germline V gene. This CDR3 region has 16 residues. For the CDR3, the DNA is TGTGCCAGCAGCTTAGTCGTGCCCGAGGGAAATTCACCCCTCCACTTT. It yields the protein CASSLVVPEGNSPLHF.

The V call is TRBV7-9, the J call TRBJ2-2, with TRBD2 identical over 7 bases. Looked up from germline, CDR1 is SEHNR and CDR2 is FQNEAQ (reference sequence). V lost 7 bases and J lost 4; bases outside the gene matches: 6. There are 14 residues in the CDR3. CDR3 DNA: TGTGCCAGCACCGAGCGGGGCTCCACCGGGGAGCTGTTTTTT. It yields the protein CASTERGSTGELFF. The complete variable domain, with remaining parts taken from reference TRBV7-9 and TRBJ2-2, reads DTGVSQNPRHKITKRGQNVTFRCDPISEHNRLYWYRQTLGQGPEFLTYFQNEAQLEKSRLLSDRFSAERPKGSFSTLEIQRTEQGDSAMYLCASTERGSTGELFFGEGSRLTVL.